The rows below give T cell receptor beta chains drawn from one sample of a study of T cells after yellow fever vaccination. TCRdb reprocessed the 5' RACE reads with MiXCR, giving one entry per CDR3 protein. The sample includes about 320,000 distinct CDR3 sequences, 3.5% to 4.5% of them seen just once. The source material was PBMCs, sampled 15 days after the yellow fever booster vaccination. The receptor set was obtained from a man aged 18 to 30 who received the YFV17D yellow fever vaccine. CDR3s include the opening cysteine and the closing phenylalanine or tryptophan. D genes are given only for firm matches. Clone size appears in some rows only: once, few, many, or a class for an expanded clone.

many	TRBJ1-1	NA	TRBV29-1	TGCAGCGGTAGTTTGGGAGGCGACACTGAAGCTTTCTTT	CSGSLGGDTEAFF
many	TRBJ1-5	TRBD1	TRBV20-1	TGCAGTGCGTGGACAGGTAGCAATCAGCCCCAGCATTTT	CSAWTGSNQPQHF
many	TRBJ2-7	NA	TRBV6-5	TGTGCCAGCAGTTACCGTCTGACAGACCCTAACGAGCAGTACTTC	CASSYRLTDPNEQYF
many	TRBJ1-5	NA	TRBV6-5	TGTGCCAGCAGTTCACGCAGTTTTCCGGGACAAAGAGAGTATCAGCCCCAGCATTTT	CASSSRSFPGQREYQPQHF
NA	TRBJ2-3	NA	TRBV3-1	TGTGCCAGCAGCCAAGAGTCATCGCCTTCGGATACGCAGTATTTT	CASSQESSPSDTQYF
many	TRBJ1-3	NA	TRBV7-2	TGTGCCAGCAGCTCAGGTGGGGCCTCTGGAAACACCATATATTTT	CASSSGGASGNTIYF
many	TRBJ1-6	NA	TRBV3-1	TGTGCCAGCAGCCAAGACCCAGGTTATAATTCACCCCTCCACTTT	CASSQDPGYNSPLHF
few	TRBJ1-2	NA	TRBV11-2	TGTGCCAGCAGCTTAGTAGGCGGCTTCTATGGCTACACCTTC	CASSLVGGFYGYTF
many	TRBJ2-7	NA	TRBV6-1	TGTGCCAGCAGTGAAGCGCACGGGGACCACGAGCAGTACTTC	CASSEAHGDHEQYF
few	TRBJ2-5	NA	TRBV7-9	TGTGCCAGCAGCTTAAGGCGGACTCCAGGGATTGATCGACTAGAGACCCAGTACTTC	CASSLRRTPGIDRLETQYF
NA	TRBJ1-4	NA	TRBV4-2	TGTGCCAGCAGCCAAGGAAACACTGAAAAACTGTTTTTT	CASSQGNTEKLFF
NA	TRBJ2-3	NA	TRBV7-3	TGTGCCAGCAGCTTAACAGGACGGAGCACTAGCACAGATACGGAGTATTTT	CASSLTGRSTSTDTEYF
many	TRBJ2-1	TRBD1	TRBV6-1	TGTGCCAGCAGTGAATTACAGGGGTCCTACAATGAGCAGTTCTTC	CASSELQGSYNEQFF
many	TRBJ2-1	NA	TRBV7-8	TGTGCCAGCAGCTTAACCCTCCGGGCGTCGGGGGAGCAGTTCTTC	CASSLTLRASGEQFF
few	TRBJ1-2	NA	TRBV10-3	TGTGCCACCCCGCAGAACACAGGGAATAACTATGGCTACACCTTC	CATPQNTGNNYGYTF
few	TRBJ2-7	NA	TRBV20-1	TGCAGTGCTAGAGGGGACCATTCCTACGAGCAGTACTTC	CSARGDHSYEQYF
NA	TRBJ1-6	TRBD1	TRBV4-1	TGCGCCAGCAGCCAAGCAGGACAGGGAACCGCTTCACCCCTCCACTTT	CASSQAGQGTASPLHF
few	TRBJ1-3	TRBD1	TRBV3-1	TGTGCCAGCAGTCGGGACAGGGGGAACCTCCTTGGAAACACCATATATTTT	CASSRDRGNLLGNTIYF
many	TRBJ1-3	TRBD1	TRBV10-3	TGTGCCATGAGACAGGGGAACTCTGGAAACACCATATATTTT	CAMRQGNSGNTIYF
many	TRBJ1-2	NA	TRBV11-1	TGTGCCAGCAGCTTCGGGGTCAACTATGGCTACACCTTC	CASSFGVNYGYTF
many	TRBJ2-3	TRBD2	TRBV7-2	TGTGCCAGCAGCTTACGACCGCTAGCGGTGGCGGATACGCAGTATTTT	CASSLRPLAVADTQYF
NA	TRBJ1-2	NA	TRBV12-3/TRBV12-4	TGTGCCAGCAGTTTAAGGCCAGCCGGCTACACCTTC	CASSLRPAGYTF